Shown below are 8 T cell receptor beta chains from a single sample sequenced in a study of response to subunit inactivated influenza vaccine. Using its own MiXCR run on the RT-PCR reads, TCRdb lists one record per CDR3 protein. The repertoire holds 290,000 or so distinct CDR3 sequences, with about 20% as singletons. This specimen consisted of PBMCs from blood, obtained about 20 months after vaccination. The source is a man aged 45-69 years who received an inactivated influenza vaccine.

This chain uses TRBV7-9 with TRBJ1-2; D is possibly TRBD1 (5 bases). This CDR3 spans 15 amino acids. Looked up from germline, CDR1 is SEHNR and CDR2 is FQNEAQ (reference sequence). V was shortened by 5 bases and J by 0 bases, with 13 bases between the two germline ends. CDR3 sequence: CASSPWTPSNYGYTF. CDR3 sequence (DNA): TGTGCCAGCAGCCCGTGGACACCTTCTAACTATGGCTACACCTTC.

The chain couples TRBV5-5 to TRBJ1-4; D is unresolved. V shed 5 bases and J shed 8 bases, with 19 bases lying between them. Germline V gives CDR1 SGHKS, CDR2 YYEKEE (reference sequence). The CDR3 runs 15 residues. The CDR3 reads CASRLGRFSLEKLFF. The DNA for the CDR3 is TGTGCCAGCAGACTCGGACGTTTTAGTCTCGAAAAACTGTTTTTT.

This clonotype has only a few counts. The genes are TRBV29-1 and TRBJ1-3; a weak D match, TRBD1 (5 bases). The CDR3 is 12 amino acids. V gave up 2 bases and J gave up 6 bases, with 8 bases separating them. From germline, CDR1 is SQVTM and CDR2 ANQGSEA. In DNA, the CDR3 is TGCAGCGTTGAACAGGGAGCAAACACCATATATTTT. Amino acid sequence: CSVEQGANTIYF.

The chain joins TRBV4-3 to TRBJ2-7; tentative D call: TRBD2 (6 bases). The CDR3 runs to 15 residues. Per the germline V gene, CDR1 is LGHNA and CDR2 is YSLEER. The germline V and J ends were trimmed by 4 bases and 1 base, with 14 bases remaining between them. The CDR3 DNA reads as TGCGCCAGCAGCCTTTATCAGGAGGGGTCCTACGAGCAGTACTTC. This translates into CASSLYQEGSYEQYF.

The J gene is TRBJ2-2, the V gene TRBV5-6; D remains ambiguous. The CDR3 spans 12 residues. Trimming pared 7 bases from V and 2 bases from J, leaving 6 bases between. The V gene's germline CDR1 is SGHDT and CDR2 YYEEEE. In nucleotides, the CDR3 is TGTGCCAGCCCAGATAACACCGGGGAGCTGTTTTTT. It codes for CASPDNTGELFF.

In its sample, this clonotype was seen a few times. V usage is TRBV6-1 and J usage is TRBJ2-1, with 12 bases aligning to TRBD2. This CDR3 has 16 amino acids. J was trimmed by 5 bases and V by 5 bases; bases with no gene match: 7. Germline loops: CDR1 MNHNS, CDR2 SASEGT. The CDR3 sequence: CASSPSGRAPHNEQFF. CDR3 sequence (DNA): TGTGCCAGCAGTCCTAGCGGGAGGGCCCCCCACAATGAGCAGTTCTTC.

In its sample, this clonotype was seen a few times. Here the CDR3 reads CASTRGAGANVLTF. CDR3 DNA: TGTGCCAGCACACGGGGGGCTGGGGCCAACGTCCTGACTTTC. The rearrangement joins TRBV12-3 or TRBV12-4 to TRBJ2-6; 7 nucleotides match TRBD2. The CDR3 runs 14 residues. With 7 bases clipped from V and 2 bases from J, the junction kept 2 bases outside the gene matches.

The CDR3 nucleotides read TGCAGTGCTAGCAGACTAGCGGGTCAAGAGACCCAGTACTTC. Translated: CSASRLAGQETQYF. The chain is built from TRBV20-1 and TRBJ2-5; TRBD2 aligns across 10 bases. With 3 bases clipped from V and 2 bases from J, the junction kept 3 bases outside the gene matches. The CDR3 totals 14 residues. CDR1 and CDR2 (germline): DFQATT, SNEGSKA (reference sequence).